The present T cell receptor (beta chain) was sequenced within a study of shared clonotypes between healthy human individuals. A split of CD4+ cells into CD45RA+ naive and CD45RA-negative memory subsets was performed. Between the trimmed V and J ends, which lost 4 bases and 0 bases, there was a span of 10 bases. This CDR3 has 14 residues. The germline V gene has CDR1 MNHNS and CDR2 SASEGT. Every subset had its genomic DNA shared out evenly among several immunoSEQ plates. Using immunoSEQ multiplex PCR, the repertoire was profiled, and TCRdb retains in-frame clones only, with some absent. The sample lists approximately 1,000,000 clones, 75% to 80% occurring once. Points on this clone: Its target is not known.

Study-wide points: Generally, estimated richness proved larger in naive subsets than it did in memory subsets.

The TCR sequence derives from a man between 18 and 29 years old in good health. Some clones in this sample may be carry-over from other donors' samples. This sequence joins TRBV6-1 and TRBJ2-7; D may be TRBD1 (6 bases). Sequenced input: memory CD4+ T cells from PBMCs. The subset was: CD45RA-negative fraction. CDR3 amino acids: CASSVGDTSYEQYF. In DNA form, the CDR3 reads TGTGCCAGCAGTGTTGGGGACACCTCCTACGAGCAGTACTTC.